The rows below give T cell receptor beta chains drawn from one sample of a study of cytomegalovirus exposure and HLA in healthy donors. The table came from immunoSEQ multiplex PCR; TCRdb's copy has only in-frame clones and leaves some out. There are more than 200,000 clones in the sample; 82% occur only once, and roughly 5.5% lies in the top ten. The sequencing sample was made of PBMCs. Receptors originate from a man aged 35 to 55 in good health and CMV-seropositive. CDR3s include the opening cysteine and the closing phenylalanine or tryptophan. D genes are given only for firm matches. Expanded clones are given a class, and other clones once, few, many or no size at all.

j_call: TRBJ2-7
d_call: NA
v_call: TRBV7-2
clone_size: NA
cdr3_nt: TGTGCCAGCAGCCTCCTCCGGGACACTACCTACGAGCAGTACTTC
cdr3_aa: CASSLLRDTTYEQYF

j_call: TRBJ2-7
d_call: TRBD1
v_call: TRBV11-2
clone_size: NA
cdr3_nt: TGTGCCAGCAGCCCAATTTCCAGGGGGCGCGGGGCCCCCTACGAGCAGTACTTC
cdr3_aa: CASSPISRGRGAPYEQYF

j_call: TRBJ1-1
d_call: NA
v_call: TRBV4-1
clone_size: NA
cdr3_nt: TGCGCCAGCAGCCCGACCGGGATCACTGAAGCTTTCTTT
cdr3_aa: CASSPTGITEAFF

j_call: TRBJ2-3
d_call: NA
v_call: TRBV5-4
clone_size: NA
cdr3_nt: TGTGCCAGCAGCTTGCTCCCAGATACGCAGTATTTT
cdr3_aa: CASSLLPDTQYF

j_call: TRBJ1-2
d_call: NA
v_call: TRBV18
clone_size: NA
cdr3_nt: TGTGCCAGCTCACCTGGGACAACCCCGGCCCATGGCTACACCTTC
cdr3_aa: CASSPGTTPAHGYTF

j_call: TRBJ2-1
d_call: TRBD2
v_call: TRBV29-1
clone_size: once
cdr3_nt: TGCAGCGTCGGGACTAGCGGGAATGAGCAGTTCTTC
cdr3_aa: CSVGTSGNEQFF

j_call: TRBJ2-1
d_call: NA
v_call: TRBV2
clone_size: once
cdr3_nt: TGTGCCAGCAGCGGGAGAAGGGCCTCCTACAATGAGCAGTTCTTC
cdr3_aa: CASSGRRASYNEQFF

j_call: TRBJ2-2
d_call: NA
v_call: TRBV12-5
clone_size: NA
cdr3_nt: TGTGCTAGTGGTCCCCGGACACCGAACACCGGGGAGCTGTTTTTT
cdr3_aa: CASGPRTPNTGELFF

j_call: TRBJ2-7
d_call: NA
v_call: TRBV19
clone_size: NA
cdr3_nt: TGTGCCAGTAGCCTCGGCAGCGGAGCCACCTACGAGCAGTACTTC
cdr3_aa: CASSLGSGATYEQYF

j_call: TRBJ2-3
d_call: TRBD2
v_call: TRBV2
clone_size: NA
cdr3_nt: TGTGCCAGCACCAGGACTAGCGGGGGGACCGGTACGCAGTATTTT
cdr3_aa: CASTRTSGGTGTQYF

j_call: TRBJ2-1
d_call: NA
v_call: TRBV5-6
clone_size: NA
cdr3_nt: TGTGCCAGCATAAGGAGGGCCGCTAGCTCCTACAATGAGCAGTTCTTC
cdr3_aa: CASIRRAASSYNEQFF

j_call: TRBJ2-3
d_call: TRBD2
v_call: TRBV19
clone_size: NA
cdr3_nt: TGTGCCTCCCGGACTAGCGGTCTCAGCACAGATACGCAGTATTTT
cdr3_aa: CASRTSGLSTDTQYF

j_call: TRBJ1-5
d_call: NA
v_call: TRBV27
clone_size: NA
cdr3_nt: TGTGCCAGCAGTTTGGTAGGGGGAAATCAGCCCCAGCATTTT
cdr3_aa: CASSLVGGNQPQHF

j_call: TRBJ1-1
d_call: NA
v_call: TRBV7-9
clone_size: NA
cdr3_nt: TGTGCCAGCAGCTACCTTGATCAAGGGGGCACTGAAGCTTTCTTT
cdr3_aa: CASSYLDQGGTEAFF

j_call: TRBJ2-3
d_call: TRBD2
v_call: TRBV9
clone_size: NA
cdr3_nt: TGTGCCAGCAGCGTAAGGGTAGAGACTAGCGTCTTCACAGATACGCAGTATTTT
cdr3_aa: CASSVRVETSVFTDTQYF

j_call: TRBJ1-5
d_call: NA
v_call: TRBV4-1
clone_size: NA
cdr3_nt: TGCGCCAGCAGCCAAGATCTGGAAGGACACATCAATCAGCCCCAGCATTTT
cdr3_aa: CASSQDLEGHINQPQHF

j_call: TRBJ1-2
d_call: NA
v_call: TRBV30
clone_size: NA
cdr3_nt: TGTGCCTGGAGTATTGGCAGGGCTAACTATGGCTACACCTTC
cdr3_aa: CAWSIGRANYGYTF

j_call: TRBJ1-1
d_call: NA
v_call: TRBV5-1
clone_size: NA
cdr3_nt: TGCGCCAGCAGCGTCAGTTTGAACACTGAAGCTTTCTTT
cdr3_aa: CASSVSLNTEAFF

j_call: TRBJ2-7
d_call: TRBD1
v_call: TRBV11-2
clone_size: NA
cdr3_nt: TGTGCCAGCAGCAGGGGACAGGGCTACGAGCAGTACTTC
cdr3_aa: CASSRGQGYEQYF

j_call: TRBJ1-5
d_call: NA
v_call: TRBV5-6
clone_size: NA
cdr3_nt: TGTGCCAGCAGCTTGGCCGGAGTCAGCAAAAGTCAGCCCCAGCATTTT
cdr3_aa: CASSLAGVSKSQPQHF